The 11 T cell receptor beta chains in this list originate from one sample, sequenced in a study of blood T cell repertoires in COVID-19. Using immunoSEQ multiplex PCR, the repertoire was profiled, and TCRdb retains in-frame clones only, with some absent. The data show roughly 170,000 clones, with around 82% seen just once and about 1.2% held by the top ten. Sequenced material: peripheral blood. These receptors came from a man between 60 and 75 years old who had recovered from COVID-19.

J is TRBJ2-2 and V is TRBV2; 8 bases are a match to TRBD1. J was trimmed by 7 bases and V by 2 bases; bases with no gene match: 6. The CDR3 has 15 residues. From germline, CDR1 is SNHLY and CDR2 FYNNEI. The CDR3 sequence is CASSEWSGGSGELFF. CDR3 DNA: TGTGCCAGCAGTGAATGGTCAGGGGGCAGCGGGGAGCTGTTTTTT. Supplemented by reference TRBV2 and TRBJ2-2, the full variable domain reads EPEVTQTPSHQVTQMGQEVILRCVPISNHLYFYWYRQILGQKVEFLVSFYNNEISEKSEIFDDQFSVERPDGSNFTLKIRSTKLEDSAMYFCASSEWSGGSGELFFGEGSRLTVL.

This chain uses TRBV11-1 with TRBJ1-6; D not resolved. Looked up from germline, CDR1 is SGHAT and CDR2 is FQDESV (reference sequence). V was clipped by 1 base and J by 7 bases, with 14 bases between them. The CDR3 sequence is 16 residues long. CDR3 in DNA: TGTGCCAGCAGCTTAGACGAGGGTAGGGTGAATTCACCCCTCCACTTT. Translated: CASSLDEGRVNSPLHF. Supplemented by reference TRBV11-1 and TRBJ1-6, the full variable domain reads EAEVAQSPRYKITEKSQAVAFWCDPISGHATLYWYRQILGQGPELLVQFQDESVVDDSQLPKDRFSAERLKGVDSTLKIQPAELGDSAMYLCASSLDEGRVNSPLHFGNGTRLTVT.

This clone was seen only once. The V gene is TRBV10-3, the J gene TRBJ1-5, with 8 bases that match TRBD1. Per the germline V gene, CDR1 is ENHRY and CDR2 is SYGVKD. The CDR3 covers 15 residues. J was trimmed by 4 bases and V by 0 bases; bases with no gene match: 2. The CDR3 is CAISESGQENQPQHF. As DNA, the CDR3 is TGTGCCATCAGTGAGTCGGGACAGGAGAATCAGCCCCAGCATTTT.

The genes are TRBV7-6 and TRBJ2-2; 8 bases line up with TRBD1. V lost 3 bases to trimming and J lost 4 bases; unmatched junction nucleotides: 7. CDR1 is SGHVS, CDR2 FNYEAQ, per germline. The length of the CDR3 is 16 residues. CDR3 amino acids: CASSLRSGGGTGELFF. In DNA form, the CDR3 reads TGTGCCAGCAGCTTGAGGTCAGGGGGCGGCACCGGGGAGCTGTTTTTT.

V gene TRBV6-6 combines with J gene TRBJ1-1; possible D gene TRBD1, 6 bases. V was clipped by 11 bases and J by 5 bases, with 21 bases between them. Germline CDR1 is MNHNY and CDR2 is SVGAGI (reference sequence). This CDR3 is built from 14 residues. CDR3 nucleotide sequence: TGTGCCGGGCGGCGAGGGGGGGCTGGGACTGAAGCTTTCTTT. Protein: CAGRRGGAGTEAFF.

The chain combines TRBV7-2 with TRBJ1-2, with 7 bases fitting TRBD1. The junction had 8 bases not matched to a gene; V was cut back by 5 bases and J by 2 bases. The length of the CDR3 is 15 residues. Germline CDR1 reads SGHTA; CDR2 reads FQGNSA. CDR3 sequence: CASSVPETGNYGYTF. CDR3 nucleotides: TGTGCCAGCAGCGTGCCCGAGACAGGGAACTATGGCTACACCTTC.

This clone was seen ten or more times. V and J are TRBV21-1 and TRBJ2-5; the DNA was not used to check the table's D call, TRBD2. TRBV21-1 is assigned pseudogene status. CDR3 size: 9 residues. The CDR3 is CAGGETQYF. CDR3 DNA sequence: TGTGCCGGGGGGGAGACCCAGTACTTC.

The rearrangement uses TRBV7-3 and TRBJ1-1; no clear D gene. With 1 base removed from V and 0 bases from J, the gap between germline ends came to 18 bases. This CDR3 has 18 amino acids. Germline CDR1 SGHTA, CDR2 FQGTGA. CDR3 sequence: CASSLRPAGLLMNTEAFF. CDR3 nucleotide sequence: TGTGCCAGCAGCTTAAGACCAGCGGGGTTATTGATGAACACTGAAGCTTTCTTT.

This CDR3 reads CASSRKDRSGDVLTF. In DNA, the CDR3 is TGTGCCAGCAGCCGTAAGGACAGGTCGGGCGACGTCCTGACTTTC. This chain connects TRBV7-9 to TRBJ2-6, with 7 nucleotides matching TRBD1. The V and J ends lost 5 bases and 11 bases, in that order; junction bases with no gene match: 12. The germline V gene has CDR1 SEHNR and CDR2 FQNEAQ (reference sequence). This CDR3 region has 15 residues.

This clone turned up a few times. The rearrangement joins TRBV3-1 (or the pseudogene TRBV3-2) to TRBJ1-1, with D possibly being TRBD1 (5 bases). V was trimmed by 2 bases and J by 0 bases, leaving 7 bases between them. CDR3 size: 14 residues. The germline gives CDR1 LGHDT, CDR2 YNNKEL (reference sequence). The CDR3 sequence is CASSQSGMNTEAFF. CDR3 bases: TGTGCCAGCAGCCAATCAGGGATGAACACTGAAGCTTTCTTT.

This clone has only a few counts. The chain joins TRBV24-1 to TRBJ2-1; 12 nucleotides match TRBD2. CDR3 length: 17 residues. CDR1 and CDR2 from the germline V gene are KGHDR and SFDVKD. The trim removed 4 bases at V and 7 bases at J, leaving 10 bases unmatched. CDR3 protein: CATSDPPTSGGRNEQFF. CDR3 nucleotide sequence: TGTGCCACCAGTGACCCCCCCACTAGCGGGGGGAGGAATGAGCAGTTCTTC.